This T cell receptor (beta chain) stems from a study of shared clonotypes between healthy human individuals. Study information: The study used three CD4 naive, three CD4 memory, two CD8 naive and one CD8 memory plate per donor.

On this clone itself: The antigen is not known.

Study findings and constraints: About 5% of naive CD4 clonotypes were common to a few donors.

Investigators spread the genomic DNA of each subset evenly over several immunoSEQ plates. Produced via immunoSEQ multiplex PCR; TCRdb's table is partial and in-frame only. Here the sample spans 2 million to 3 million clones, roughly 93% being singletons. The sample consisted of naive CD4+ T cells from PBMCs. As to subset: CD45RA+ positively selected. The clonotype comes from a man aged 18-30 years in good health. Some clones in this sample may be carry-over from other donors' samples.

This CDR3 reads CASSLTRWTATNEKLFF. DNA for the CDR3: TGTGCCAGCAGCTTAACCAGGTGGACTGCAACTAATGAAAAACTGTTTTTT. The chain recombines TRBV7-8 with TRBJ1-4; no reliable D call. V shed 2 bases and J shed 0 bases, with 13 bases lying between them. This CDR3 spans 17 amino acids. Germline V lookup: CDR1 SGHVS, CDR2 FQNEAQ.